The text below deals with one T cell receptor (beta chain). This specimen belongs to a study of T-cell memory formation after mild COVID-19. TCRdb processed the 5' RACE reads anew with MiXCR; each CDR3 protein has one entry. The data contain about 560,000 distinct CDR3 sequences, about 20% of them seen just once; the ten biggest clones take up roughly 8.1%. Germline V gene data show CDR1 as SQVTM and CDR2 as ANQGSEA. The ends were cut back, 4 bases at V and 3 bases at J, with 10 bases in the middle. This CDR3 comprises 12 residues. The chain links TRBV29-1 to TRBJ2-7; the D gene is possibly TRBD1 (6 bases). The TCR was taken from an adult woman who had mild COVID-19 (a few samples of this study predate the infection). Cell type and time point are not known. The sample taken for sequencing was PBMCs or a T cell subset sorted from them (not recorded which). The CDR3 protein is CSVAGQYYEQYF. The DNA of the CDR3 is TGCAGCGTTGCTGGACAGTACTACGAGCAGTACTTC.